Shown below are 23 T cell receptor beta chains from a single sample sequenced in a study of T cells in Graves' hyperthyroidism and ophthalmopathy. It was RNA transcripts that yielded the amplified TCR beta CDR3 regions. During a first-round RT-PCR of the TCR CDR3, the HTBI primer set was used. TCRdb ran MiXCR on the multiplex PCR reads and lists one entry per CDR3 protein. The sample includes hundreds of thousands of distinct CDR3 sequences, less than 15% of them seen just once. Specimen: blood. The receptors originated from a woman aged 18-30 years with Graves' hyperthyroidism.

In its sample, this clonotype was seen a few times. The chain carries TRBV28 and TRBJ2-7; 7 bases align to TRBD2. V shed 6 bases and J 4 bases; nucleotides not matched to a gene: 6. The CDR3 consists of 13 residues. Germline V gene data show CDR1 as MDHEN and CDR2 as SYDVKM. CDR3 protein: CASRGLGVYEQYF. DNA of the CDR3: TGTGCCAGCAGAGGACTAGGGGTTTACGAGCAGTACTTC.

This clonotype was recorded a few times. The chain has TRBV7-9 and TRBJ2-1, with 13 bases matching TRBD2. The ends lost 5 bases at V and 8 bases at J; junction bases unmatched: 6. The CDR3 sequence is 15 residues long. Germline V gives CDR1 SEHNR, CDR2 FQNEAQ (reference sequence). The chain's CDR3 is CASSVGLAGAYEQFF. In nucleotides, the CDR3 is TGTGCCAGCAGCGTTGGACTAGCGGGAGCCTATGAGCAGTTCTTC.

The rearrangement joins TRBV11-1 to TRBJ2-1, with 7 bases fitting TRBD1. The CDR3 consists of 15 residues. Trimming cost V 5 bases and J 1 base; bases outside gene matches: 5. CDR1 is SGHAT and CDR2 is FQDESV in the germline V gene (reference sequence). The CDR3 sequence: CASSSTQGSYNEQFF. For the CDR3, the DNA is TGTGCCAGCAGCAGTACACAGGGGTCCTACAATGAGCAGTTCTTC.

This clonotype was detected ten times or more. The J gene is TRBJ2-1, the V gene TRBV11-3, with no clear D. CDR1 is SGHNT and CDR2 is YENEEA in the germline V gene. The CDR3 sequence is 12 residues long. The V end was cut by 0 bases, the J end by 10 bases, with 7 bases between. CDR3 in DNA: TGTGCCAGCAGCTTAGATGAAAGGGAGCAGTTCTTC. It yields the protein CASSLDEREQFF.

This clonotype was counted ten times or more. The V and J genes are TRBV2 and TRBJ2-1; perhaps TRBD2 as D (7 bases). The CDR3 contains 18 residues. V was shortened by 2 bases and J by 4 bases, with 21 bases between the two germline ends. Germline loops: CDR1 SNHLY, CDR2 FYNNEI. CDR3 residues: CASSERFPGGLLYNEQFF. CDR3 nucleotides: TGTGCCAGCAGTGAAAGATTCCCCGGGGGGCTTTTGTACAATGAGCAGTTCTTC.

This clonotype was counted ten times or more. The CDR3 DNA follows: TGTGCCAGCAGCCTTCCTAGCGGGAGGGCAGAGACCCAGTACTTC. Its protein product is CASSLPSGRAETQYF. The chain couples TRBV7-2 to TRBJ2-5; 12 bases match TRBD2. Germline CDR1 reads SGHTA; CDR2 reads FQGNSA. This CDR3 has 15 amino acids. After removal of 5 bases from V and 4 bases from J, the junction contained 5 bases not matched to a gene.

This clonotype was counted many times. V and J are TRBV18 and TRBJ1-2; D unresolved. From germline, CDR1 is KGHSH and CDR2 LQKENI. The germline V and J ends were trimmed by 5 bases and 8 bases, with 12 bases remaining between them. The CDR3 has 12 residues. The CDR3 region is CASSTPGEGYTF. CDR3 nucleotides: TGTGCCAGCTCAACCCCCGGAGAGGGCTACACCTTC.

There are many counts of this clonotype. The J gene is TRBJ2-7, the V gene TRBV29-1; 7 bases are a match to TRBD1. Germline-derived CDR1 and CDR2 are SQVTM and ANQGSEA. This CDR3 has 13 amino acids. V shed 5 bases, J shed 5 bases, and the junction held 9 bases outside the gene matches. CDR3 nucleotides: TGCAGCGTTCTTCGGGACAGTACCCACGAGCAGTACTTC. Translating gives CSVLRDSTHEQYF.

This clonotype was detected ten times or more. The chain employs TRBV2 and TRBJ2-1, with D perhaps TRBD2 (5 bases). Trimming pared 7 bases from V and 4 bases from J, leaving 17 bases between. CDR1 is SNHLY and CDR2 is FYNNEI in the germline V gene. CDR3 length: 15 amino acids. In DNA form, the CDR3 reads TGTGCCAGCAAGGCGTGGGGAGTCACTTACAATGAGCAGTTCTTC. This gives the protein CASKAWGVTYNEQFF.

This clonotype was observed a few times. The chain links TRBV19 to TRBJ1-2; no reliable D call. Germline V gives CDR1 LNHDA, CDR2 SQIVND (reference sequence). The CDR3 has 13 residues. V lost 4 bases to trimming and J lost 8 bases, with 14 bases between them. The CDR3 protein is CASSREALGGYTF. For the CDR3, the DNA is TGTGCCAGTAGTAGGGAAGCTCTCGGGGGCTACACCTTC.

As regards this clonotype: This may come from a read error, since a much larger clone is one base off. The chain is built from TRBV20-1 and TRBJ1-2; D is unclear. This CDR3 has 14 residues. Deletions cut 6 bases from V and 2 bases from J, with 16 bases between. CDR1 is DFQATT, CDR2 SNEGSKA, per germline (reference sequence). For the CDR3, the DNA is TGCAGTGCGACTCCCGGGAAAGGGAACTATGGCTACACCTTC. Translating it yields CSATPGKGNYGYTF.

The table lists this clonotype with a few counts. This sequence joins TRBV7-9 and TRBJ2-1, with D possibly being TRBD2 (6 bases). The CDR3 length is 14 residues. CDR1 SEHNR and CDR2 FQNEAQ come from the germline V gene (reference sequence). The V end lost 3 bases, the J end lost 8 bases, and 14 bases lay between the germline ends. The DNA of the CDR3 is TGTGCCAGCAGCTTTAGCGGCCCACAGGATGAGCAGTTCTTC. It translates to CASSFSGPQDEQFF.

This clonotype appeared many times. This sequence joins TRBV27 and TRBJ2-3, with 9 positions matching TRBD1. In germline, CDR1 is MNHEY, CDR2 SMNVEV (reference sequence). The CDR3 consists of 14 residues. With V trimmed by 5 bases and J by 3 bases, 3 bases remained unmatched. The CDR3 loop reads CASSGQGLTDTQYF. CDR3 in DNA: TGTGCCAGCAGTGGACAGGGGTTGACAGATACGCAGTATTTT.

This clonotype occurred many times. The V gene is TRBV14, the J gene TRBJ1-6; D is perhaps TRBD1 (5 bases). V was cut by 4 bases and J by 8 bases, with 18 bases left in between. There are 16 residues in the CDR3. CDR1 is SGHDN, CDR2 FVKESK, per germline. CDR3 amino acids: CASSRTGEGFHSPLHF. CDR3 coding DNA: TGTGCCAGCAGCCGGACCGGAGAGGGGTTTCATTCACCCCTCCACTTT.

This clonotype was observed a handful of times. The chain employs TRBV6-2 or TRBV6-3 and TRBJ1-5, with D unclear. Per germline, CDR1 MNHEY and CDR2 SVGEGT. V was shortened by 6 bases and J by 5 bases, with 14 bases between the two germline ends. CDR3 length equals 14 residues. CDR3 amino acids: CASRDTETYQPQHF. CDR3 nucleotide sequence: TGTGCCAGCAGGGATACCGAAACTTATCAGCCCCAGCATTTT.

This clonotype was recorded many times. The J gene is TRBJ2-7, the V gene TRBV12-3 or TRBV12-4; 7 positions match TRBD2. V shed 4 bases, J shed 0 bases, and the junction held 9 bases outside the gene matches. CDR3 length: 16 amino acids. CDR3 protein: CASSSRGGEGSYEQYF. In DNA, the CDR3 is TGTGCCAGCAGTTCCCGCGGTGGGGAGGGCTCCTACGAGCAGTACTTC.

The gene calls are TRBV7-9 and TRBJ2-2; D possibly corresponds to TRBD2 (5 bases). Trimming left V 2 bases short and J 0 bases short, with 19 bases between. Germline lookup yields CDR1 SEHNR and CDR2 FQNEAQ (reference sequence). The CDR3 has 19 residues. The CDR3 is CASSLTYSLAAANTGELFF. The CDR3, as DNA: TGTGCCAGCAGCTTAACCTACTCGCTAGCCGCGGCGAACACCGGGGAGCTGTTTTTT.

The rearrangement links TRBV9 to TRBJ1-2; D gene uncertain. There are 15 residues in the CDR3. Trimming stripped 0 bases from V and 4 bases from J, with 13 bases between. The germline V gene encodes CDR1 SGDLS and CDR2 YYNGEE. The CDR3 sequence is CASSVGAGTSYGYTF. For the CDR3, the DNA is TGTGCCAGCAGCGTAGGAGCAGGTACTTCCTATGGCTACACCTTC.

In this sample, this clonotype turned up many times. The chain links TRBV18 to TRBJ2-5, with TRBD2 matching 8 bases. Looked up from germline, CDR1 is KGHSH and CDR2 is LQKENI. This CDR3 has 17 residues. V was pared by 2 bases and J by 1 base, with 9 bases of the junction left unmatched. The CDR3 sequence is CASSPVPSGRLQETQYF. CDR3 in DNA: TGTGCCAGCTCACCAGTGCCTAGCGGGCGCCTCCAAGAGACCCAGTACTTC.

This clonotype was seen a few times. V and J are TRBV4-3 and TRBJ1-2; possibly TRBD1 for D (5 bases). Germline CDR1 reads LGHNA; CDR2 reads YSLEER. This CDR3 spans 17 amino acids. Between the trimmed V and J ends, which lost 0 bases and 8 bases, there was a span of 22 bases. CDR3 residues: CASSQDSGSKAPGGYTF. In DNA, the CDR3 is TGCGCCAGCAGCCAAGATTCAGGGTCTAAGGCGCCCGGAGGCTACACCTTC.

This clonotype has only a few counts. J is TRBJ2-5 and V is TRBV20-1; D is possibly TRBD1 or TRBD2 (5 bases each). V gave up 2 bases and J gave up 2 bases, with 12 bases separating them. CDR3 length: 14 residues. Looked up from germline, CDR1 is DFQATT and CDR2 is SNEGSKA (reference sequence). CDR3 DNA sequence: TGCAGTGCTAGATCCATGAGGGGACAAGAGACCCAGTACTTC. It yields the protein CSARSMRGQETQYF.

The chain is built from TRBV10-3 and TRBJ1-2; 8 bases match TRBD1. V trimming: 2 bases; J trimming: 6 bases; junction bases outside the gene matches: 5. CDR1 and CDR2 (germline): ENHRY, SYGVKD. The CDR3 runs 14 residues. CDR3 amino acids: CAISELETGDGYTF. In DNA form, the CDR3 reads TGTGCCATCAGTGAGCTAGAGACAGGGGATGGCTACACCTTC.

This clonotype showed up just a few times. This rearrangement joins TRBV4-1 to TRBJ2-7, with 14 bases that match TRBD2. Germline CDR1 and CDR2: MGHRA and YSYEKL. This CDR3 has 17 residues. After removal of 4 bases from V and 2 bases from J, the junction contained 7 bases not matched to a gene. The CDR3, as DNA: TGCGCCAGCAGCCTGGGACTAGCGGGAGTGGGGGCCTACGAGCAGTACTTC. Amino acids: CASSLGLAGVGAYEQYF.